This T cell receptor (beta chain) emerged from a study of PD-L1 blockade in urothelial cancer. Study background: As for prior chemotherapy regimens, patients had received 0 to 3.

There were between 1 and 8 samples from each patient, taken pretreatment and on-treatment. Study-wide points: Pretreatment blood TCR clonality under the median forecast improved survival.

From germline, CDR1 is LGHNA and CDR2 YNFKEQ. The CDR3 totals 15 residues. The V gene end was trimmed by 5 bases and the J gene end by 3 bases; junction bases not matched to a gene: 4. Generated by immunoSEQ multiplex PCR, the TCRdb table keeps only in-frame clones and is missing some. The sample includes tens of thousands of clones, roughly 82% of them seen just once. Note on this clone: Its specificity is unknown.

The V gene is TRBV4-2, the J gene TRBJ2-3; 11 positions match TRBD2. This receptor was identified in a man aged 70-80 years with urothelial cancer. Sequencing was performed on PBMCs, taken around atezolizumab (anti-PD-L1) treatment. The CDR3 is CASSLAGGLTDTQYF. CDR3 sequence (DNA): TGTGCCAGCAGCTTAGCGGGGGGGCTAACAGATACGCAGTATTTT.